The clone carrying this TCR beta chain was detected a few times. The antigen is not known. At one end, the junction sequence differs from germline, possibly due to a read error. Random hexamers were used to reverse transcribe an amount of about 0.45 to 1 ug RNA. The CDR3 of TCR beta was amplified by immunoSEQ multiplex PCR across 54 Vbeta and 13 Jbeta. TCRdb called the immunoSEQ multiplex PCR reads again in MiXCR, with one record for every CDR3 protein. There are 140,000 or so distinct CDR3 sequences in the sample; roughly 96% occur only once, and over 0.09% lies in the top ten. The sample comes from a study of CD8 T cells in Susac syndrome. The germline CDR1 and CDR2 sequences are MGHRA and YSYEKL. This CDR3 spans 16 amino acids. TCR beta sequencing covered blood CD8+ and CD4+ T cells. The authors negatively isolated CD8+ and CD4+ T cells and FACS-enriched TEMRA cells. Whole-study findings and limits: TCR sequencing and HLA analysis covered a relatively small number of individuals.

The sample consisted of CD4+ T cells from PBMCs. The chain joins TRBV4-1 to TRBJ2-2, with D tentatively TRBD1 or TRBD2 (6 bases each). The receptor's source is a human donor with multiple sclerosis. For the CDR3, the DNA is TGCGCCAGCAGCCAAGTTGGGGGGCGCAACACCGGGGAGCTTTTTTTT. Its protein product is CASSQVGGRNTGELFF.